This T cell receptor (beta chain) was obtained from a study of T cell repertoires in cytomegalovirus infection. On the study more broadly: Matching HLA type, along with CMV infection, was indicated by public TCR beta signatures.

TCRdb passed the reads through MiXCR, listing each CDR3 protein once. This sample has roughly 570,000 distinct CDR3 sequences, with under 45% found just once. As concerns this clonotype: What it binds is unknown.

General observations from the study: Totalled public TCR beta family frequency picked out people who carried CMV plus the relevant HLA.

V was trimmed by 1 base and J by 5 bases, leaving 17 bases between them. The CDR3 contains 16 residues. The germline gives CDR1 SGHDN, CDR2 FVKESK. The TCR sequence derives from a human donor in good health (CMV status not recorded). Some clones in this sample may be carry-over from other donors' samples. The sequencing here drew on cultured PBMCs, taken from culture after CMV antigen stimulation. The J gene is TRBJ2-5, the V gene TRBV14; a possible D gene is TRBD2 (5 bases). The CDR3 protein is CASSQVSGLALETQYF. The CDR3 DNA reads TGTGCCAGCAGCCAAGTTTCCGGCCTAGCCCTTGAGACCCAGTACTTC.